The 15 T cell receptor beta chains presented below share a single source sample, sequenced in a study of blood T cell repertoires in COVID-19. Produced via immunoSEQ multiplex PCR; TCRdb's table is partial and in-frame only. The sample records roughly 700,000 clones, 85% to 90% being singletons. Input material: peripheral blood. The source is a woman between 18 and 29 years old with acute or convalescent COVID-19.

V is TRBV5-3 and J is TRBJ2-7; 8 bases are shared with TRBD2. TRBV5-3 belongs to the ORF category, with a function that is uncertain. The CDR3 loop spans 15 amino acids. Trimming at V came to 0 bases and at J to 3 bases, leaving 5 bases not matched to a gene. The CDR3 loop is CARSLGLAYNYEQYF. As DNA, the CDR3 is TGTGCCAGAAGCTTGGGACTAGCGTACAACTACGAGCAGTACTTC.

This clone was seen a few times. The rearrangement joins TRBV19 to TRBJ1-1; TRBD1 matches at 7 bases. From germline, CDR1 is LNHDA and CDR2 SQIVND (reference sequence). V gave up 8 bases and J gave up 1 base; unmatched junction bases: 4. The CDR3 runs 13 residues. The CDR3 region is CASEDRRNTEAFF. In nucleotides, the CDR3 is TGTGCCAGTGAGGACAGGAGGAACACTGAAGCTTTCTTT. Combining the CDR3 with reference TRBV19 and TRBJ1-1 gives the whole variable domain DGGITQSPKYLFRKEGQNVTLSCEQNLNHDAMYWYRQDPGQGLRLIYYSQIVNDFQKGDIAEGYSVSREKKESFPLTVTSAQKNPTAFYLCASEDRRNTEAFFGQGTRLTVV.

The table lists this clone with a few counts. The gene calls are TRBV5-1 and TRBJ1-2, with D possibly TRBD1 on 6 matching bases. V was shortened by 2 bases and J by 4 bases, with 12 bases between the two germline ends. From germline, CDR1 is SGHRS and CDR2 YFSETQ. There are 14 residues in the CDR3. CDR3: CASSLRTDSYGYTF. CDR3 DNA: TGCGCCAGCAGCTTAAGGACGGACAGCTATGGCTACACCTTC.

This chain uses TRBV7-2 with TRBJ1-2, with D possibly matching TRBD1 (6 bases). The CDR3 extends over 14 amino acids. V was clipped by 5 bases and J by 2 bases, with 12 bases between them. Per the germline V gene, CDR1 is SGHTA and CDR2 is FQGNSA. The DNA of the CDR3 is TGTGCCAGCAGCCAGGGAGGGGGGAACTATGGCTACACCTTC. Protein sequence: CASSQGGGNYGYTF.

This chain uses TRBV12-3 or TRBV12-4 with TRBJ1-1, with D uncertain. Trimming left V 8 bases short and J 4 bases short, with 11 bases between. The CDR3 totals 12 residues. The DNA for the CDR3 is TGTGCCAGCGGCAGATTTTCCACTGAAGCTTTCTTT. It yields the protein CASGRFSTEAFF.

This chain joins TRBV21-1 and TRBJ1-1; the table calls TRBD1, which could not be checked here. TRBV21-1 corresponds to a pseudogene. The CDR3 has 16 amino acids. Written as DNA, the CDR3 is TGTGCCAGCAACCCGGGACAGGGGGATCTAGACACTGAAGCTTTCTTT. Amino acids: CASNPGQGDLDTEAFF.

The CDR3 DNA follows: TGTGCCACCAGCATCGTCCCTCTCGGAGCTTTCTTT. It translates to CATSIVPLGAFF. The rearrangement joins TRBV6-2 or TRBV6-3 to TRBJ1-1, with D uncertain. CDR1 and CDR2 (germline): MNHEY, SVGEGT. This CDR3 is 12 amino acids long. V shed 10 bases and J shed 10 bases, with 19 bases lying between them.

Comments on this clone: The same CDR3 is also encoded by other DNA sequences in this sample. This sequence joins TRBV7-2 and TRBJ2-7; D remains unclear. Trimming shortened V by 5 bases and J by 3 bases, and 11 bases separated the two germline ends. This CDR3 region has 13 residues. Germline values: CDR1 SGHTA, CDR2 FQGNSA. CDR3 region: CASSLLTYYEQYF. DNA of the CDR3: TGTGCCAGCAGCCTCCTAACCTACTACGAGCAGTACTTC.

The chain carries TRBV12-3 or TRBV12-4 and TRBJ1-3; D is uncertain. V lost 3 bases to trimming and J lost 6 bases, with 9 bases between them. The CDR3 has 13 amino acids. The CDR3 is CASSFSRENTIYF. The CDR3 DNA follows: TGTGCCAGCAGTTTTTCTCGGGAAAACACCATATATTTT.

This clone appeared a few times. The CDR3 region is CASSEDISGANVLTF. For the CDR3, the DNA is TGTGCCAGCAGTGAGGACATATCTGGGGCCAACGTCCTGACTTTC. This chain connects TRBV6-1 to TRBJ2-6; D might be TRBD1 (5 bases). Per the germline V gene, CDR1 is MNHNS and CDR2 is SASEGT. V lost 3 bases, J lost 1 base, and 7 bases lay in between. The CDR3 runs to 15 residues.

The J gene is TRBJ1-4, the V gene TRBV12-3 or TRBV12-4; D may be TRBD1 (5 bases). CDR3 length: 12 residues. The ends were cut back, 2 bases at V and 10 bases at J, with 8 bases in the middle. CDR3 in amino acids: CASSLMGGKLFF. The DNA for the CDR3 is TGTGCCAGCAGTTTAATGGGGGGAAAACTGTTTTTT.

The chain is built from TRBV19 and TRBJ1-6; D gene uncertain. The CDR3 is 15 residues long. Germline V gene sequence: CDR1 LNHDA, CDR2 SQIVND (reference sequence). Trimming shortened V by 6 bases and J by 0 bases, and 9 bases separated the two germline ends. The DNA of the CDR3 is TGTGCCAGTAGGGAGGCGAGCTCCTATAATTCACCCCTCCACTTT. Protein product: CASREASSYNSPLHF.

Notes on this clone: This may arise from a read error, as a much more abundant clone is one base away. V usage is TRBV7-9 and J usage is TRBJ2-3, with 11 bases matching TRBD2. Germline CDR1 SEHNR, CDR2 FQNEAQ (reference sequence). V was pared by 6 bases and J by 1 base, with 3 bases of the junction left unmatched. The CDR3 totals 15 residues. The CDR3 region has the DNA TGTGCCAGCAGGGAGACTAGCGGGGGCACAGATACGCAGTATTTT. As protein: CASRETSGGTDTQYF.

This clone was picked up one time. The chain links TRBV11-2 to TRBJ1-4; TRBD1 agrees at 10 bases. CDR1 and CDR2 from the germline V gene are SGHAT and FQNNGV. V shed 4 bases and J 6 bases; nucleotides not matched to a gene: 8. This CDR3 has 16 amino acids. The CDR3 nucleotides are TGTGCCAGCAGCTCAACAGGGACAGGGGCGGATGAAAAACTGTTTTTT. Encoded protein: CASSSTGTGADEKLFF.

CDR3 nucleotides: TGTGCCAGCAGCCAAGATATTGGGGAGGGAAGGGAGGGCTACACCTTC. It yields the protein CASSQDIGEGREGYTF. J is TRBJ1-2 and V is TRBV4-2; no clear D. The CDR3 contains 16 residues. V shed 0 bases and J shed 8 bases, with 19 bases lying between them. The germline gives CDR1 LGHNA, CDR2 YNFKEQ.